This T cell receptor (beta chain) was sequenced during a study of blood T cells in healthy people across ages. Alongside a J-beta primer mix, a sample-barcoded 5' primer served in a second PCR lasting about 7 to 12 cycles. A tag from a template-switch adaptor with 12 random nucleotides marked each cDNA molecule. Each CDR3 protein gets one entry after TCRdb re-called the 5' RACE reads with MiXCR. The sample lists a few hundred thousand distinct CDR3 sequences; about 26% were seen once. Per individual sample, total RNA of at least 5 micrograms was extracted. Germline V gene sequence: CDR1 DFQATT, CDR2 SNEGSKA (reference sequence). The CDR3 runs 16 residues. V shed 5 bases and J 2 bases; nucleotides not matched to a gene: 12.

The chain combines TRBV20-1 with TRBJ1-5; 7 bases are a match to TRBD1. The specimen sequenced was blood. The receptor was derived from a woman in her 70s in good health. The CDR3 loop reads CSASRTGLVRNQPQHF. The CDR3 DNA follows: TGCAGTGCTTCTCGGACAGGTCTGGTTCGCAATCAGCCCCAGCATTTT.